This TCR beta chain was sequenced during a study of persistence of HIV-infected CD4 T cells. Across the study: The sample holds CD4+ T cells responsive to CMV or HIV-1 Gag. Points from the study as a whole: CMV- and Gag-responding cells had lower TCRbeta richness than CD3/CD28-responding cells.

This was the immunoSEQ version 4 assay in survey mode. Sequencing used immunoSEQ multiplex PCR; TCRdb keeps in-frame clones, though not all of them. The table records more than 30,000 clones, around 80% of them present only once. Lysates of CMV-infected fibroblasts at 8 to 10 ug/mL stimulated these cells. CD40L-negative CD69-negative CD45RO-high memory CD4+ T cells were sorted as populations depleted of antigen-responding cells. PBMCs were depleted of CD8+ T cells before stimulation. Comment on this clone: Its specificity is unknown.

Germline-derived CDR1 and CDR2 are GTSNPN and SVGIG (reference sequence). The length of the CDR3 is 13 residues. The TCR originated in an adult man with HIV who was CMV-seropositive. The chain recombines TRBV30 with TRBJ1-3; D unresolved. Sequencing used CD4+ T cells sorted from PBMCs after roughly 18-hour stimulation, obtained from a patient who received antiretroviral therapy. CDR3 protein: CATAPFSGNTIYF. CDR3 bases: TGTGCTACGGCCCCCTTCTCTGGAAACACCATATATTTT.